Below, 32 T cell receptor beta chains from the same sample are listed, as sequenced in a study of blood T cell repertoires in COVID-19. TCRdb's copy holds only in-frame clones and misses some; the assay was immunoSEQ multiplex PCR. The sample lists 200,000 to 300,000 clones, about 80% occurring once. The sample consisted of peripheral blood. The source is an elderly woman with acute or convalescent COVID-19.

V usage is TRBV27 and J usage is TRBJ1-2; 7 nucleotides agree with TRBD1. The CDR3 is 15 amino acids. From germline, CDR1 is MNHEY and CDR2 SMNVEV (reference sequence). J gave up 0 bases and V 4 bases, and 5 bases lay outside the gene matches. The CDR3 DNA sequence: TGTGCCAGCAGTTCCGGACAGGTTCCTAACTATGGCTACACCTTC. Protein: CASSSGQVPNYGYTF.

For this clone: This specimen includes other DNA sequences encoding the same CDR3. This chain connects TRBV18 to TRBJ1-1; D remains unclear. The CDR3 is 13 residues long. Trimming shortened V by 5 bases and J by 3 bases, and 10 bases separated the two germline ends. Looked up from germline, CDR1 is KGHSH and CDR2 is LQKENI. The CDR3 sequence is CASSSASDTEAFF. CDR3 nucleotide sequence: TGTGCCAGCTCATCCGCCTCGGACACTGAAGCTTTCTTT.

For this clone: The germline gene is not matched at one end of the junction; a read error may be the cause. V is TRBV5-1 and J is TRBJ2-7; D is unclear. Per germline, CDR1 SGHRS and CDR2 YFSETQ. The CDR3 totals 12 residues. The DNA for the CDR3 is TGCGCCAGCAGCTTGCCGTCCTCCGAGCAGTACTTC. Its protein is CASSLPSSEQYF.

The chain combines TRBV2 with TRBJ1-5; TRBD1 is a possible D gene (6 bases). The CDR3 is 13 residues long. The V end was cut by 7 bases, the J end by 3 bases, with 10 bases between. The V gene's germline CDR1 is SNHLY and CDR2 FYNNEI. This chain's CDR3 is CASNRDTNQPQHF. The CDR3 DNA reads as TGTGCCAGCAACCGGGACACCAATCAGCCCCAGCATTTT.

This clone was seen just once. V usage is TRBV28 and J usage is TRBJ1-2; D is possibly TRBD1 (5 bases). The CDR3 loop spans 18 amino acids. The V end was cut by 2 bases, the J end by 5 bases, with 24 bases between. Germline assignment: CDR1 MDHEN and CDR2 SYDVKM. The CDR3 spells CASSLLYPTRGRDYGYTF. The CDR3 DNA reads TGTGCCAGCAGTTTACTCTACCCTACAAGGGGAAGGGATTATGGCTACACCTTC.

The rearrangement links TRBV4-2 to TRBJ2-7; the D gene is possibly TRBD1 (6 bases). Germline V gene data show CDR1 as LGHNA and CDR2 as YNFKEQ. Trimming shortened V by 5 bases and J by 0 bases, and 20 bases separated the two germline ends. The CDR3 sequence is 17 residues long. The CDR3 loop is CASSSVSGQPSSYEQYF. The DNA of the CDR3 is TGTGCCAGCAGCTCGGTCTCCGGACAGCCAAGCTCCTACGAGCAGTACTTC.

This rearrangement joins TRBV7-6 to TRBJ2-3, with TRBD2 as a possible D gene (6 bases). The CDR3 extends over 16 amino acids. Between the trimmed V and J ends, which lost 1 base and 0 bases, there was a span of 11 bases. Per germline, CDR1 SGHVS and CDR2 FNYEAQ. This CDR3 reads CASSLGGGESTDTQYF. The CDR3 coding sequence is TGTGCCAGCAGCTTAGGGGGCGGGGAAAGCACAGATACGCAGTATTTT.

This clone showed up just a few times. This chain links TRBV2 with TRBJ2-2; TRBD1 matches at 8 bases. V trimming: 8 bases; J trimming: 4 bases; junction bases outside the gene matches: 3. The germline gives CDR1 SNHLY, CDR2 FYNNEI. This CDR3 has 13 amino acids. CDR3 loop: CASRRGLTGELFF. The CDR3 nucleotides read TGTGCCAGCCGCAGGGGGCTCACCGGGGAGCTGTTTTTT.

The V and J genes are TRBV5-8 and TRBJ2-7, with 8 bases fitting TRBD1. Trimming removed 4 bases from V and 6 bases from J; junction bases left unmatched: 6. This CDR3 spans 13 amino acids. CDR1 and CDR2 (germline): SGHTS, YDEGEE. CDR3 sequence reads: CASSLAGTGEQYF. The CDR3 DNA follows: TGTGCCAGCAGCCTCGCCGGGACAGGCGAGCAGTACTTC.

The gene calls are TRBV2 and TRBJ1-3; 7 bases fit TRBD1. The CDR3 length is 14 residues. Germline trimming cut 6 bases from V and 4 bases from J; bases unmatched to any gene: 6. Germline-derived CDR1 and CDR2 are SNHLY and FYNNEI. The CDR3 reads CASRRQGSGNTIYF. CDR3 DNA: TGTGCCAGCAGGAGACAGGGTTCCGGAAACACCATATATTTT.

V usage is TRBV3-1 (or the pseudogene TRBV3-2) and J usage is TRBJ1-5; the match to TRBD1 covers 7 bases. Germline V gene data show CDR1 as LGHDT and CDR2 as YNNKEL (reference sequence). The length of the CDR3 is 15 residues. Trimming at V came to 0 bases and at J to 5 bases, leaving 4 bases not matched to a gene. This CDR3 reads CASSQDRDSYQPQHF. The CDR3 DNA sequence: TGTGCCAGCAGCCAAGATCGGGACAGTTATCAGCCCCAGCATTTT.

V gene TRBV28 combines with J gene TRBJ1-4, with TRBD1 as a possible D gene (5 bases). Deletions cut 3 bases from V and 6 bases from J, with 14 bases between. CDR3 length: 15 amino acids. Germline V gene lookup returns CDR1 MDHEN and CDR2 SYDVKM. Written as DNA, the CDR3 is TGTGCCAGCAGTTTGTCACAGAAAGGGGATGAAAAACTGTTTTTT. Encoded protein: CASSLSQKGDEKLFF.

CDR3 bases: TGTGCCAGCAGCCGGGACAGGAGAGATCAAGAGACCCAGTACTTC. As protein: CASSRDRRDQETQYF. The rearrangement joins TRBV5-6 to TRBJ2-5; 8 nucleotides match TRBD1. The CDR3 has 15 amino acids. The V and J ends lost 4 bases and 2 bases, in that order; junction bases with no gene match: 7. The germline V gene has CDR1 SGHDT and CDR2 YYEEEE.

The chain links TRBV5-4 to TRBJ2-2; D is undetermined. Germline V lookup: CDR1 SGHNT, CDR2 YYREEE (reference sequence). Trimming took off 2 bases at V and 1 base at J, with 3 bases between the two ends. CDR3 length equals 13 residues. The CDR3 coding sequence is TGTGCCAGCAGCTTTAGGAACACCGGGGAGCTGTTTTTT. This translates into CASSFRNTGELFF.

This chain links TRBV5-1 with TRBJ1-1; 9 nucleotides agree with TRBD1. Germline V gene lookup returns CDR1 SGHRS and CDR2 YFSETQ. CDR3 length: 15 residues. V was clipped by 4 bases and J by 4 bases; unmatched bases: 8. CDR3 in amino acids: CASSVIQGAGTEAFF. In nucleotides, the CDR3 is TGCGCCAGCAGCGTGATACAGGGGGCAGGCACTGAAGCTTTCTTT.

The genes are TRBV9 and TRBJ1-1; tentative D call: TRBD1 (6 bases). Germline V gene data show CDR1 as SGDLS and CDR2 as YYNGEE. The CDR3 contains 16 residues. The V end lost 0 bases, the J end lost 2 bases, and 14 bases lay between the germline ends. The CDR3 here is CASSVGQGPLNTEAFF. The CDR3 DNA follows: TGTGCCAGCAGCGTAGGGCAGGGGCCACTAAACACTGAAGCTTTCTTT.

The genes are TRBV4-1 and TRBJ2-1; 14 bases are a match to TRBD2. Germline CDR1 and CDR2: MGHRA and YSYEKL. The V segment lost 4 bases and the J segment 8 bases; nucleotides outside the gene matches: 7. CDR3 length: 16 residues. CDR3 nucleotides: TGCGCCAGCAGCCGCCGGACTAGCGGGGGGTTAGATGAGCAGTTCTTC. It translates to CASSRRTSGGLDEQFF.

CDR3 loop: CASSLATGGPQETQYF. The DNA of the CDR3 is TGCGCCAGCAGCTTGGCCACGGGGGGACCACAAGAGACCCAGTACTTC. The chain links TRBV5-1 to TRBJ2-5; TRBD2 aligns across 7 bases. The CDR3 covers 16 residues. After removal of 0 bases from V and 2 bases from J, the junction contained 7 bases not matched to a gene. Germline V gives CDR1 SGHRS, CDR2 YFSETQ.

The chain joins TRBV20-1 to TRBJ1-2; tentatively, D is TRBD1 (5 bases). Germline V lookup: CDR1 DFQATT, CDR2 SNEGSKA (reference sequence). V was shortened by 3 bases and J by 6 bases, with 14 bases between the two germline ends. This CDR3 has 13 amino acids. The DNA of the CDR3 is TGCAGTGCTAGTCGTGGTGGGGCCAATGGCTACACCTTC. It yields the protein CSASRGGANGYTF.

The J gene is TRBJ1-3, the V gene TRBV9; TRBD1 matches at 11 bases. V dropped 3 bases and J dropped 3; count of bases not matched to a gene: 8. Germline V gene sequence: CDR1 SGDLS, CDR2 YYNGEE. The CDR3 runs 17 residues. The CDR3 here is CASSAPGTGGFGNTIYF. Written as DNA, the CDR3 is TGTGCCAGCAGCGCTCCCGGGACAGGGGGTTTTGGAAACACCATATATTTT.

This rearrangement joins TRBV4-1 to TRBJ1-3; no definite D call. Germline V gives CDR1 MGHRA, CDR2 YSYEKL. This CDR3 spans 18 amino acids. Trimming cost V 0 bases and J 0 bases, with 15 bases left between them. The CDR3 sequence is CASSQEGSWRDSGNTIYF. CDR3 in DNA: TGCGCCAGCAGCCAAGAAGGGTCGTGGCGGGACTCTGGAAACACCATATATTTT.

This chain links TRBV11-2 with TRBJ1-1, with 7 bases aligning to TRBD1. CDR1 is SGHAT and CDR2 is FQNNGV in the germline V gene. J was trimmed by 1 base and V by 5 bases; bases with no gene match: 13. There are 17 residues in the CDR3. The CDR3 sequence is CASSPGGQGQKNTEAFF. The CDR3 bases are TGTGCCAGCAGCCCCGGGGGCCAGGGACAGAAGAACACTGAAGCTTTCTTT.

This clone was detected a few times. This chain connects TRBV2 to TRBJ1-4; the D gene is possibly TRBD1 (6 bases). This CDR3 has 14 residues. Germline V gene sequence: CDR1 SNHLY, CDR2 FYNNEI. The V gene lost 6 bases and the J gene lost 2 bases, with 10 bases spanning the gap. This chain's CDR3 is CASRSTGTNEKLFF. The CDR3 DNA reads as TGTGCCAGCAGATCGACAGGCACTAATGAAAAACTGTTTTTT.

The rearrangement uses TRBV19 and TRBJ1-3; D gene unclear. The CDR3 consists of 16 residues. Germline V CDR1 and CDR2: LNHDA, SQIVND (reference sequence). V was shortened by 0 bases and J by 0 bases, with 9 bases between the two germline ends. CDR3 nucleotide sequence: TGTGCCAGTAGTATAGACCCTTCTTACTCTGGAAACACCATATATTTT. This codes for CASSIDPSYSGNTIYF.

This chain connects TRBV19 to TRBJ2-5; D might be TRBD1 (6 bases). Trimming took 5 bases from V and 2 from J, leaving 15 bases between them. This CDR3 has 15 residues. Germline assignment: CDR1 LNHDA and CDR2 SQIVND (reference sequence). The CDR3 reads CASSSGQPGQETQYF. CDR3 DNA sequence: TGTGCCAGTAGTTCAGGACAGCCCGGGCAAGAGACCCAGTACTTC.

This clone showed up just a few times. This chain connects TRBV7-2 to TRBJ1-1; 8 nucleotides align to TRBD1. Trimming removed 2 bases from V and 4 bases from J; junction bases left unmatched: 3. The CDR3 is made up of 14 amino acids. Germline CDR1 reads SGHTA; CDR2 reads FQGNSA. The CDR3 DNA sequence: TGTGCCAGCAGCTTAACAGGGGGTGGCACTGAAGCTTTCTTT. It encodes CASSLTGGGTEAFF.

The chain employs TRBV5-4 and TRBJ2-1; TRBD2 matches at 7 bases. The CDR3 is 17 residues long. In germline, CDR1 is SGHNT, CDR2 YYREEE (reference sequence). Trimming removed 4 bases from V and 4 bases from J; junction bases left unmatched: 14. The CDR3 here is CASSPNVPGGFYNEQFF. The CDR3 DNA reads TGTGCCAGCAGCCCCAACGTCCCCGGGGGGTTTTACAATGAGCAGTTCTTC.

In regard to this clone: The identical CDR3 is also encoded by other nucleotide sequences in the sample. The chain is built from TRBV2 and TRBJ2-5; a possible D gene is TRBD2 (6 bases). The ends were cut back, 0 bases at V and 5 bases at J, with 13 bases in the middle. CDR3 length: 15 residues. The germline gives CDR1 SNHLY, CDR2 FYNNEI. The CDR3 is CASSEAPGRGETQYF. For the CDR3, the DNA is TGTGCCAGCAGTGAAGCCCCAGGGCGGGGTGAGACCCAGTACTTC.

This CDR3 reads CAWSRDTGYGYTF. The CDR3 DNA is TGTGCCTGGAGCCGGGACACCGGCTATGGCTACACCTTC. The chain couples TRBV30 to TRBJ1-2; tentatively, D is TRBD1 (6 bases). The V end was cut by 3 bases, the J end by 4 bases, with 12 bases between. The CDR3 runs 13 residues. CDR1 and CDR2 (germline): GTSNPN, SVGIG (reference sequence).

Note on this clone: Other DNA sequences of this sample code for an identical CDR3. The V call is TRBV24-1, the J call TRBJ2-2; no reliable D call. Per the germline V gene, CDR1 is KGHDR and CDR2 is SFDVKD. The germline V and J ends were trimmed by 4 bases and 4 bases, with 12 bases remaining between them. The CDR3 covers 15 residues. As DNA, the CDR3 is TGTGCCACCAGTGACCCCCGTGTTCCCACCGGGGAGCTGTTTTTT. Its protein product is CATSDPRVPTGELFF.

V gene TRBV19 combines with J gene TRBJ2-6; 8 positions agree with TRBD1. Unmatched junction bases numbered 8, after V lost 4 bases and J lost 0 bases. Germline V gene sequence: CDR1 LNHDA, CDR2 SQIVND (reference sequence). The CDR3 has 18 residues. The CDR3 sequence: CASSRTGFDYSGANVLTF. In DNA, the CDR3 is TGTGCCAGTAGTAGGACAGGGTTTGATTACTCTGGGGCCAACGTCCTGACTTTC.

CDR3 nucleotides: TGTGCCAGCAGTCTCCCCCCGGGACAGGGGTCCTACGAGCAGTACTTC. This codes for CASSLPPGQGSYEQYF. J is TRBJ2-7 and V is TRBV28; 10 nucleotides align to TRBD1. Germline V lookup: CDR1 MDHEN, CDR2 SYDVKM. Unmatched junction bases numbered 8, after V lost 5 bases and J lost 1 base. The CDR3 has 16 residues.